Below are 2 T cell receptor beta chains sequenced from a single sample in a study of T-cell memory formation after mild COVID-19. Each CDR3 protein gets one entry after TCRdb re-called the 5' RACE reads with MiXCR. The repertoire includes some 180,000 distinct CDR3 sequences, 15% to 20% of them detected once, and 3% to 4.5% sits in the top ten. The sample consisted of PBMCs or a T cell subset sorted from them (not recorded which). The source is a man aged 18 to 29 who had mild COVID-19 (a few samples of this study predate the infection). Cell type and time point are not known.

The rearrangement links TRBV6-5 to TRBJ2-7, with D tentatively TRBD1 or TRBD2 (5 bases each). V gave up 8 bases and J gave up 4 bases, with 18 bases separating them. This CDR3 has 14 amino acids. Germline CDR1 and CDR2: MNHEY and SVGAGI. The CDR3 region has the DNA TGTGCCAGCGGTCCCGGGACGGGCATTTACGAGCAGTACGTC. Protein: CASGPGTGIYEQYV.

This clonotype was found many times. The CDR3 DNA is TGTGCCAGCAGTCTGAGGAACACTGAAGCTTTCTTT. Its protein is CASSLRNTEAFF. J is TRBJ1-1 and V is TRBV6-2 or TRBV6-3; D remains unclear. This CDR3 spans 12 amino acids. CDR1 is MNHEY, CDR2 SVGEGT, per germline. The V and J ends lost 5 bases and 1 base respectively, with 5 bases between them.